This T cell receptor (beta chain) originates from a study of blood T cell repertoires in COVID-19. Overall study: Whether acute or convalescent, the COVID-19 samples came from the United States, Italy and Spain. PBMCs, B-cell-depleted T cells, or T cells provided the cDNA or gDNA that made up the material.

This CDR3 is built from 14 residues. V was pared by 3 bases and J by 0 bases, with 9 bases between. CDR1 SGHRS and CDR2 YFSETQ come from the germline V gene. Sequenced by immunoSEQ multiplex PCR; TCRdb stores in-frame clones only, minus some. The sample carries about 190,000 clones, around 80% recorded once. The origin of this receptor is a man aged 25-45 years with active or convalescent COVID-19. Input material: peripheral blood. V gene TRBV5-1 combines with J gene TRBJ2-5, with a tentative D call TRBD2 (6 bases). The CDR3 loop reads CASSSGRYQETQYF. CDR3 DNA: TGCGCCAGCAGCTCTGGGAGGTACCAAGAGACCCAGTACTTC.